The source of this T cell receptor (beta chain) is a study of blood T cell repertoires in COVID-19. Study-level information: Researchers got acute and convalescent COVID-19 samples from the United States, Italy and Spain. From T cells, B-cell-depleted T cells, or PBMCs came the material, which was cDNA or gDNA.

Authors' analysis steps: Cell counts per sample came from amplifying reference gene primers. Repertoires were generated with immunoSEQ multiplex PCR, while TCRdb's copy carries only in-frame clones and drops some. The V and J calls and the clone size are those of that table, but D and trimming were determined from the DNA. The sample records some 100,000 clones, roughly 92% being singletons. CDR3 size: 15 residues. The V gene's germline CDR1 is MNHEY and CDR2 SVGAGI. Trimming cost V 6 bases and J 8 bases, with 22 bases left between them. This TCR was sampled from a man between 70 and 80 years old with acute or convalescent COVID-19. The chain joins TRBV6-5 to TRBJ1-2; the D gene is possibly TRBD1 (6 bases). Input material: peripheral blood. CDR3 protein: CASSLEQGLARGYTF. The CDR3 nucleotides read TGTGCCAGCAGCCTCGAGCAGGGGCTAGCTAGAGGCTACACCTTC.